This TCR beta chain was captured by sequencing in a study of T-cell memory formation after mild COVID-19. Study-level information: TCR clusters were largely donor specific. Regarding the study as a whole: Some clones that responded were present in memory (sampled pre-infection), which suggests cross-reactive memory joined.

V shed 3 bases and J 7 bases; nucleotides not matched to a gene: 3. The CDR3 contains 14 residues. cDNA libraries for TCR alpha and TCR beta, carrying sample barcodes and UMIs, came from 5'RACE with constant-segment primers. Each CDR3 protein gets one entry after TCRdb re-called the 5' RACE reads with MiXCR. The sample lists under 200,000 distinct CDR3 sequences, 11% occurring once. Points on this clonotype: The antigen is unknown.

The sequence was obtained from a man aged 18 to 29 who had mild COVID-19 (a few samples of this study predate the infection). Cell type and time point are not known. The chain combines TRBV12-3 or TRBV12-4 with TRBJ1-6; the match to TRBD1 covers 7 bases. The specimen sequenced was PBMCs or a T cell subset sorted from them (not recorded which). The CDR3 region is CASSFDRANSPLHF. The CDR3 bases are TGTGCCAGCAGTTTTGACAGGGCAAATTCACCCCTCCACTTT.